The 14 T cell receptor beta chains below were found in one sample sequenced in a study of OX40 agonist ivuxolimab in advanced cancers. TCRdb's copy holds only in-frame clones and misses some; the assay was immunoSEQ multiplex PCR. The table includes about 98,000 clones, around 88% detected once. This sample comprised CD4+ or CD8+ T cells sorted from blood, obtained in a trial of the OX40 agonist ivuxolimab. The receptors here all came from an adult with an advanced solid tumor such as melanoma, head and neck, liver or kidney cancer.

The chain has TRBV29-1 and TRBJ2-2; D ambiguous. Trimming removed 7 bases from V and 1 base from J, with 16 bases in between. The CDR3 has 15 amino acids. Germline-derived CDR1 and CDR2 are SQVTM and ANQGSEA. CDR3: CSAATATGNTGELFF. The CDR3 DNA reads TGCAGCGCCGCAACCGCGACGGGGAACACCGGGGAGCTGTTTTTT.

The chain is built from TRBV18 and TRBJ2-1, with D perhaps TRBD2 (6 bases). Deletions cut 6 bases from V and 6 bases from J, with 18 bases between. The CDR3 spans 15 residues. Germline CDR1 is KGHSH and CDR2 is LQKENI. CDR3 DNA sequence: TGTGCCAGCTCTCCGATGGCGGGGCCGAGCAATGAGCAGTTCTTC. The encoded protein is CASSPMAGPSNEQFF.

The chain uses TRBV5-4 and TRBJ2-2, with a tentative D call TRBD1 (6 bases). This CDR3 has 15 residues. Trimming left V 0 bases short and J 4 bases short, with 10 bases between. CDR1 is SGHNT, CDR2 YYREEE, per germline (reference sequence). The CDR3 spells CASSLGGQLTGELFF. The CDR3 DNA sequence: TGTGCCAGCAGCTTGGGGGGGCAGCTCACCGGGGAGCTGTTTTTT.

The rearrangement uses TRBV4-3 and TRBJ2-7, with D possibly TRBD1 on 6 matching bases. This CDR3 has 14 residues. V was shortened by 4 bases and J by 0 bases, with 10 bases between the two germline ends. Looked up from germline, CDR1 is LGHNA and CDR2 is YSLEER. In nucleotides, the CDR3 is TGCGCCAGCAGCCCGACAGGTAGCTCCTACGAGCAGTACTTC. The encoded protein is CASSPTGSSYEQYF.

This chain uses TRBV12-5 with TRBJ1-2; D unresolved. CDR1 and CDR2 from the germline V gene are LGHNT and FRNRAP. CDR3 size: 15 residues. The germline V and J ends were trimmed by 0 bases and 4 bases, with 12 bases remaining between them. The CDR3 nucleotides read TGTGCTAGTGGTTTGGTAATGCCGGGTCTCTATGGCTACACCTTC. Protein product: CASGLVMPGLYGYTF.

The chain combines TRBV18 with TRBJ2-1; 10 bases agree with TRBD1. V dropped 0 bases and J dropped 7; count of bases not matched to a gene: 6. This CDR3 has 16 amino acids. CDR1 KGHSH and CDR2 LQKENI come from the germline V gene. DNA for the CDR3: TGTGCCAGCTCACCACCGGGACAGGGGCGTTTGAATGAGCAGTTCTTC. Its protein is CASSPPGQGRLNEQFF.

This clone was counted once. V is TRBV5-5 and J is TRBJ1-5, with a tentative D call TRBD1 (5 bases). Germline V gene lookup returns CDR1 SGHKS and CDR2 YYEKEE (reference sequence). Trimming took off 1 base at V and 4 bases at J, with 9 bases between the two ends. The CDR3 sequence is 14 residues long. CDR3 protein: CASSLPGANQPQHF. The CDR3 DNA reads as TGTGCCAGCAGCTTGCCCGGGGCAAATCAGCCCCAGCATTTT.

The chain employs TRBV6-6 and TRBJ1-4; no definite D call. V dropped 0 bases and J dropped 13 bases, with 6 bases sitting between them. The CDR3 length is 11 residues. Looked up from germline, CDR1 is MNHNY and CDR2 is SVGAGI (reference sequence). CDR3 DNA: TGTGCCAGCAGTTACTCCCGAGGACTGTTTTTT. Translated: CASSYSRGLFF.

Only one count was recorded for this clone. The CDR3 DNA reads as TGTGCCAGCAGCCCCTCGGGGGGAAACACCGGGGAGCTGTTTTTT. Protein: CASSPSGGNTGELFF. This chain connects TRBV7-3 to TRBJ2-2, with 7 bases matching TRBD2. The CDR3 is 15 residues long. Unmatched junction bases numbered 5, after V lost 5 bases and J lost 2 bases. The germline V gene has CDR1 SGHTA and CDR2 FQGTGA.

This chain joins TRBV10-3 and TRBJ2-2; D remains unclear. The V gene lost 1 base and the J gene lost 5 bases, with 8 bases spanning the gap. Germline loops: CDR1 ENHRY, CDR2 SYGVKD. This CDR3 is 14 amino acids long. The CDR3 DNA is TGTGCCATCAGTGAGTACGGCGGTACCGGGGAGCTGTTTTTT. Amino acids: CAISEYGGTGELFF.

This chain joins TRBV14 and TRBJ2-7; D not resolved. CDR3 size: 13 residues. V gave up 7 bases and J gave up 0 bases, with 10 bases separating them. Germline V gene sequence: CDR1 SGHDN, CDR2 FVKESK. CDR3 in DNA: TGTGCCAGCACTTGGGCAGGCTCCTACGAGCAGTACTTC. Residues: CASTWAGSYEQYF.

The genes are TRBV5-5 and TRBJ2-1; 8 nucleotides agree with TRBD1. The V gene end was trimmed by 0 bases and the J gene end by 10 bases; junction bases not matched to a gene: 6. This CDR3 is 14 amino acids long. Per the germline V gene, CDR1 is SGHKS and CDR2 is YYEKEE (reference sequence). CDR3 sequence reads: CASSLEQDRDEQFF. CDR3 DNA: TGTGCCAGCAGCTTGGAACAGGACAGGGACGAGCAGTTCTTC.

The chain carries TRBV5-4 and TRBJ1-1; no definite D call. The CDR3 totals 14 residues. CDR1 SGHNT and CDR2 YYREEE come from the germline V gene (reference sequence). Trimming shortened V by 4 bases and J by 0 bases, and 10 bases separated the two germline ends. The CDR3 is CASSPGPLNTEAFF. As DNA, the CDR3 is TGTGCCAGCAGCCCCGGGCCCCTGAACACTGAAGCTTTCTTT.

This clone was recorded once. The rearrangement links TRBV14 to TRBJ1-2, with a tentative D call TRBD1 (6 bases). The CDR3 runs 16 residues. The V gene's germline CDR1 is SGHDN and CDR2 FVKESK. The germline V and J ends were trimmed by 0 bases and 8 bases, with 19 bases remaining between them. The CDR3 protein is CASSQDRWGASYGYTF. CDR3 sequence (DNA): TGTGCCAGCAGCCAAGACCGTTGGGGGGCATCCTACGGCTACACCTTC.